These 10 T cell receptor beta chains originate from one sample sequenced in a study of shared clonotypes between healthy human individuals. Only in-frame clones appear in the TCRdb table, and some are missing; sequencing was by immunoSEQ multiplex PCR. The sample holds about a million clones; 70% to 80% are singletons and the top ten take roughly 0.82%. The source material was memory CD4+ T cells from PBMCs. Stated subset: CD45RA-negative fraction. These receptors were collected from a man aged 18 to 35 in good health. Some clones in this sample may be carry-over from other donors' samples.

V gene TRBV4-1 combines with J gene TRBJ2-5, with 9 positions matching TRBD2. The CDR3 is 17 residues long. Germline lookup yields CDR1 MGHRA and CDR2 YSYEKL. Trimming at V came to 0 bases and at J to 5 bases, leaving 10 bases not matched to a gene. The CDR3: CASSQDRGGTSRETQYF. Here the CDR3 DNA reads TGCGCCAGCAGCCAAGATCGGGGCGGGACTAGCAGGGAGACCCAGTACTTC.

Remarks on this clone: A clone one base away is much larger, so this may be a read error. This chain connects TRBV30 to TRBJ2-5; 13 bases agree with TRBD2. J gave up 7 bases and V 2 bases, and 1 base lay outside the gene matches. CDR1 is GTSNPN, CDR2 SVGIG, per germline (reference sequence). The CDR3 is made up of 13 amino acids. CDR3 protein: CAWSRLAGGTQYF. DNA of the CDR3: TGTGCCTGGAGTCGACTAGCGGGAGGGACCCAGTACTTC.

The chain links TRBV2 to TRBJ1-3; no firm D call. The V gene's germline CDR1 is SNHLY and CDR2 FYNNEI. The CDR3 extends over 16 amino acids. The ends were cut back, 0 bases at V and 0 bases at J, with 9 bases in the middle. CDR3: CASSEAKTSSGNTIYF. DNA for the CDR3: TGTGCCAGCAGTGAAGCAAAAACCTCCTCTGGAAACACCATATATTTT.

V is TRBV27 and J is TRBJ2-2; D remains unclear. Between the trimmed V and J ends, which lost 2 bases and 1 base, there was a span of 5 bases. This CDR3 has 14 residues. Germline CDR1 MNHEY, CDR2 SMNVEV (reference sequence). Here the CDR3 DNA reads TGTGCCAGCAGTTTAGGCCTGAACACCGGGGAGCTGTTTTTT. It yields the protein CASSLGLNTGELFF.

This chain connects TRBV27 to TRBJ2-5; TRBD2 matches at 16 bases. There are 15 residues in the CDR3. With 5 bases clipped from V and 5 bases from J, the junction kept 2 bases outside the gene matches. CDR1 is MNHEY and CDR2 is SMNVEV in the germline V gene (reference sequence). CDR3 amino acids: CASSPGLAGGETQYF. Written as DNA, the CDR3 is TGTGCCAGCAGTCCGGGACTAGCGGGAGGGGAGACCCAGTACTTC.

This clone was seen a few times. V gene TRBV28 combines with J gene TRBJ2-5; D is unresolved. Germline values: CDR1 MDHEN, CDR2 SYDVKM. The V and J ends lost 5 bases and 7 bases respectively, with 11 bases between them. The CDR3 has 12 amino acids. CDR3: CASSKLAATQYF. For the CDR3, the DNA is TGTGCCAGCAGTAAGCTTGCGGCGACCCAGTACTTC.

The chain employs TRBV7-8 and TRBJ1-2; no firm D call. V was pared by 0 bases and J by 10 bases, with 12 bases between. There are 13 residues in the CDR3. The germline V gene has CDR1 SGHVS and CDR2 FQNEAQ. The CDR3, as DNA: TGTGCCAGCAGCTTAGCCTCTATGACGAACTACACCTTC. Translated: CASSLASMTNYTF.

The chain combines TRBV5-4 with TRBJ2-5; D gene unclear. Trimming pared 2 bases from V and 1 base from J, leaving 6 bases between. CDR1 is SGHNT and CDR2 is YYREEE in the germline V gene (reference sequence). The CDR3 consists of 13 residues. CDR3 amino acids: CASSLRPQETQYF. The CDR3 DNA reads TGTGCCAGCAGCTTACGGCCCCAAGAGACCCAGTACTTC.

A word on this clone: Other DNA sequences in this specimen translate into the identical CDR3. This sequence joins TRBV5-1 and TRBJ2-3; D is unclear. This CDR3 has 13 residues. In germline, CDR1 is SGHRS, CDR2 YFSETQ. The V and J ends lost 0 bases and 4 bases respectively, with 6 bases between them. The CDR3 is CASSLAGADTQYF. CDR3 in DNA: TGCGCCAGCAGCTTGGCAGGTGCAGATACGCAGTATTTT.

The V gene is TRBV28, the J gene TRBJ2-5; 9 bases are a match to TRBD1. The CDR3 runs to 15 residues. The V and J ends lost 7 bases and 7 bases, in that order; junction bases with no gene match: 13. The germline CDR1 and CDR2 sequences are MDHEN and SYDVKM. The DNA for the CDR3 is TGTGCCAGCAAGTTAGTCCCGGGACAGGGAGGGACCCAGTACTTC. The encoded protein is CASKLVPGQGGTQYF.